This T cell receptor beta chain was identified in a study of PD-1 blockade in classical Hodgkin lymphoma. Study-wide points: Those starting nivolumab under 1 year post-ASCT were excluded.

As for this clone: No antigen is known for it.

The assay was immunoSEQ multiplex PCR, and TCRdb's table has in-frame clones only and misses some. The sample records tens of thousands of clones, about 73% being singletons. Relapse after autologous stem cell transplantation occurred in every patient, and brentuximab vedotin exposure varied. Source: peripheral blood mononuclear cells (PBMCs), taken at baseline. The clonotype was recovered from a human donor with classical Hodgkin lymphoma.

DNA of the CDR3: TGTGCCAGCAGACTGAACGGGAGGAACACAGATACGCAGTATTTT. Translation gives CASRLNGRNTDTQYF. The rearrangement joins TRBV27 to TRBJ2-3, with 7 positions matching TRBD2. CDR1 is MNHEY and CDR2 is SMNVEV in the germline V gene (reference sequence). The CDR3 consists of 15 residues. V gave up 6 bases and J gave up 2 bases; unmatched junction bases: 8.